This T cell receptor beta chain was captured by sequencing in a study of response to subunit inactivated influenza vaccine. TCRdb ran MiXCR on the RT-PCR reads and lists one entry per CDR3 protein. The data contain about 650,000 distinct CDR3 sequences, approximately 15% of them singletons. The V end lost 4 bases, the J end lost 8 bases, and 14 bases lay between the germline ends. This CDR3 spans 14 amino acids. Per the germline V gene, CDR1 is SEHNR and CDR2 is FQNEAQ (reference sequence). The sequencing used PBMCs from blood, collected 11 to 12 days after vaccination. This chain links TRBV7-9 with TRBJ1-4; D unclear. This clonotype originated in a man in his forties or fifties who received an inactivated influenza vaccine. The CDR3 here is CASSSASVSEKLFF. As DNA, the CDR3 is TGTGCCAGCAGCTCCGCCTCCGTCTCCGAAAAACTGTTTTTT.